A selection of T cell receptor beta chains follows, all from one sample in a study of T-cell reconstitution after alpha-beta-depleted transplantation in children. Each CDR3 protein gets one entry after TCRdb re-called the PCR reads with MiXCR. The repertoire has a few hundred thousand distinct CDR3 sequences, 13% of them found once; the top ten carry about 3.9%. The specimen was PBMCs, collected from the stem cell graft. Receptor source: a human donor who donated a stem cell graft to a child with Fanconi anemia. Both conserved end residues are trimmed from each CDR3. The D gene is left open where the match is weak. A row's size may be missing; if present it is once, few, many or a size class.

CDR3 length: 13
V gene: TRBV7-9
D gene: .
J gene: TRBJ1-2
clone size: few
CDR3 protein: ASSLGGRANYGYT

CDR3 length: 13
V gene: TRBV7-9
D gene: TRBD2
J gene: TRBJ2-1
clone size: .
CDR3 protein: ASSPSGDSYNEQF

CDR3 length: 11
V gene: TRBV5-1
D gene: .
J gene: TRBJ2-5
clone size: many
CDR3 protein: ASSLLFGETQY

CDR3 length: 13
V gene: TRBV5-1
D gene: .
J gene: TRBJ2-7
clone size: many
CDR3 protein: ASSLVTGSAYEQY

CDR3 length: 11
V gene: TRBV29-1
D gene: .
J gene: TRBJ1-5
clone size: few
CDR3 protein: SVEREGGGPQH

CDR3 length: 13
V gene: TRBV6-1
D gene: TRBD1
J gene: TRBJ1-1
clone size: many
CDR3 protein: ASSEPGQMNTEAF

CDR3 length: 13
V gene: TRBV7-9
D gene: TRBD1
J gene: TRBJ1-2
clone size: .
CDR3 protein: ASSAWDRANYGYT

CDR3 length: 18
V gene: TRBV6-2/TRBV6-3
D gene: .
J gene: TRBJ1-5
clone size: .
CDR3 protein: ANLLRSWVELSGVFQPQH

CDR3 length: 13
V gene: TRBV29-1
D gene: .
J gene: TRBJ1-1
clone size: .
CDR3 protein: SVRSIGQLNTEAF

CDR3 length: 15
V gene: TRBV6-5
D gene: TRBD2
J gene: TRBJ2-3
clone size: many
CDR3 protein: ASSYSLAGGPGDTQY

CDR3 length: 11
V gene: TRBV25-1
D gene: .
J gene: TRBJ2-1
clone size: many
CDR3 protein: ASSLGFYNEQF

CDR3 length: 15
V gene: TRBV24-1
D gene: .
J gene: TRBJ2-1
clone size: few
CDR3 protein: ATSDLRPGSLQNEQF

CDR3 length: 11
V gene: TRBV19
D gene: TRBD1
J gene: TRBJ2-7
clone size: few
CDR3 protein: ASGLTGGDEQY

CDR3 length: 13
V gene: TRBV19
D gene: TRBD1
J gene: TRBJ1-2
clone size: few
CDR3 protein: ASSPSGTGTYGYT

CDR3 length: 12
V gene: TRBV20-1
D gene: TRBD1
J gene: TRBJ2-7
clone size: many
CDR3 protein: SAREGTGGYEQY

CDR3 length: 11
V gene: TRBV5-1
D gene: .
J gene: TRBJ1-5
clone size: many
CDR3 protein: ASSIDGNQPQH

CDR3 length: 15
V gene: TRBV25-1
D gene: TRBD1
J gene: TRBJ1-2
clone size: .
CDR3 protein: ASSESVGGTGGAGYT

CDR3 length: 14
V gene: TRBV7-6
D gene: TRBD1
J gene: TRBJ2-5
clone size: .
CDR3 protein: ASGLPSGQGVETQY

CDR3 length: 13
V gene: TRBV7-9
D gene: .
J gene: TRBJ2-5
clone size: many
CDR3 protein: ASSLLRDLQETQY

CDR3 length: 11
V gene: TRBV18
D gene: .
J gene: TRBJ2-3
clone size: many
CDR3 protein: ASSPPSADTQY

CDR3 length: 13
V gene: TRBV5-4
D gene: TRBD1
J gene: TRBJ2-7
clone size: few
CDR3 protein: ASSFPIGTGSEQY

CDR3 length: 13
V gene: TRBV5-5
D gene: .
J gene: TRBJ1-3
clone size: few
CDR3 protein: ASNQMGTSGNTIY

CDR3 length: 10
V gene: TRBV20-1
D gene: .
J gene: TRBJ1-2
clone size: few
CDR3 protein: SAKGLTYGYT

CDR3 length: 9
V gene: TRBV6-5
D gene: .
J gene: TRBJ2-1
clone size: few
CDR3 protein: ASSYSTQQF

CDR3 length: 13
V gene: TRBV5-6
D gene: .
J gene: TRBJ1-2
clone size: few
CDR3 protein: ASSLIGSLGYGYT

CDR3 length: 16
V gene: TRBV5-1
D gene: TRBD1
J gene: TRBJ2-6
clone size: few
CDR3 protein: ASSTWTGVSTGANVLT

CDR3 length: 14
V gene: TRBV19
D gene: .
J gene: TRBJ1-6
clone size: .
CDR3 protein: ASLSRGTTRNSPLH

CDR3 length: 12
V gene: TRBV4-3
D gene: .
J gene: TRBJ1-1
clone size: .
CDR3 protein: ASSQGGMNTEAF

CDR3 length: 12
V gene: TRBV5-1
D gene: TRBD1
J gene: TRBJ1-2
clone size: many
CDR3 protein: ASAGDRAYHGYT

CDR3 length: 13
V gene: TRBV4-2
D gene: TRBD1
J gene: TRBJ1-3
clone size: few
CDR3 protein: ASSQGQGTGNTIY

CDR3 length: 15
V gene: TRBV24-1
D gene: TRBD2
J gene: TRBJ2-1
clone size: few
CDR3 protein: ATSEAGGGFTYNEQF

CDR3 length: 12
V gene: TRBV12-3/TRBV12-4
D gene: .
J gene: TRBJ1-2
clone size: .
CDR3 protein: ASSLTGSNYGYT

CDR3 length: 13
V gene: TRBV25-1
D gene: .
J gene: TRBJ1-1
clone size: few
CDR3 protein: ASSRGGIGNTEAF

CDR3 length: 14
V gene: TRBV5-1
D gene: TRBD1
J gene: TRBJ1-1
clone size: few
CDR3 protein: ASSPGTGFMNTEAF

CDR3 length: 11
V gene: TRBV10-3
D gene: .
J gene: TRBJ1-1
clone size: few
CDR3 protein: AISARGDTEAF

CDR3 length: 11
V gene: TRBV11-2
D gene: .
J gene: TRBJ2-1
clone size: .
CDR3 protein: ASSLQSKSEQF

CDR3 length: 12
V gene: TRBV20-1
D gene: .
J gene: TRBJ1-5
clone size: few
CDR3 protein: SAPSGGPVQPQH

CDR3 length: 12
V gene: TRBV11-2
D gene: .
J gene: TRBJ2-4
clone size: few
CDR3 protein: ASSQAGQKNIQY

CDR3 length: 12
V gene: TRBV7-9
D gene: .
J gene: TRBJ1-1
clone size: .
CDR3 protein: ASSLVQDGAEAF

CDR3 length: 12
V gene: TRBV7-8
D gene: .
J gene: TRBJ2-7
clone size: many
CDR3 protein: ASSGGSGTYEQY

CDR3 length: 12
V gene: TRBV5-5
D gene: .
J gene: TRBJ2-7
clone size: few
CDR3 protein: ASSLSAGSYEQY

CDR3 length: 11
V gene: TRBV20-1
D gene: TRBD2
J gene: TRBJ2-7
clone size: few
CDR3 protein: SAPGGSTYEQY

CDR3 length: 14
V gene: TRBV20-1
D gene: TRBD1
J gene: TRBJ1-5
clone size: few
CDR3 protein: SAREDRAGGNQPQH

CDR3 length: 12
V gene: TRBV6-2/TRBV6-3
D gene: TRBD1
J gene: TRBJ1-1
clone size: .
CDR3 protein: ASSGQGAYTEAF

CDR3 length: 12
V gene: TRBV5-1
D gene: .
J gene: TRBJ1-1
clone size: many
CDR3 protein: ASSLDGRGTEAF

CDR3 length: 13
V gene: TRBV6-1
D gene: .
J gene: TRBJ1-1
clone size: .
CDR3 protein: ASRDQAARDTEAF

CDR3 length: 11
V gene: TRBV12-3/TRBV12-4
D gene: TRBD2
J gene: TRBJ2-7
clone size: .
CDR3 protein: ASSPGLASERY

CDR3 length: 15
V gene: TRBV7-2
D gene: TRBD2
J gene: TRBJ2-3
clone size: .
CDR3 protein: ASSLAGTSGSTDTQY

CDR3 length: 15
V gene: TRBV6-2/TRBV6-3
D gene: TRBD1
J gene: TRBJ1-1
clone size: few
CDR3 protein: ASSRGQGAGGNTEAF

CDR3 length: 11
V gene: TRBV7-3
D gene: .
J gene: TRBJ2-2
clone size: few
CDR3 protein: ASSTTATGELF

CDR3 length: 12
V gene: TRBV9
D gene: .
J gene: TRBJ2-1
clone size: .
CDR3 protein: AGSLQSLGNEQF

CDR3 length: 12
V gene: TRBV7-8
D gene: .
J gene: TRBJ1-1
clone size: .
CDR3 protein: ASSWGEEATEAF

CDR3 length: 13
V gene: TRBV9
D gene: .
J gene: TRBJ2-5
clone size: few
CDR3 protein: ASSVAGTNQETQY

CDR3 length: 14
V gene: TRBV4-3
D gene: TRBD2
J gene: TRBJ2-1
clone size: many
CDR3 protein: ASSQSAGGSYNEQF